A selection of T cell receptor beta chains follows, all from one sample in a study of cytomegalovirus exposure and HLA in healthy donors. This table comes from immunoSEQ multiplex PCR, and its TCRdb copy is limited to in-frame clones, with some not included. This table has fewer than 250,000 clones, approximately 87% appearing once. The specimen was PBMCs. The receptors here all came from a man younger than 40 in good health and CMV-seronegative. The CDR3 runs from the conserved cysteine through the conserved F or W. Each record gives: J gene, D gene, V gene, clone size, CDR3 protein, CDR3 DNA. D genes are given only for firm matches. Some rows mark clone size as missing; the rest say once, few, many or name a class of expanded clone.

>TRBJ1-1|NA|TRBV6-5|NA
CASSAGIVREAFF
TGTGCCTCCTCCGCGGGGATCGTAAGAGAGGCTTTCTTT
>TRBJ1-1|NA|TRBV2|NA
CASSPTGGEAFF
TGTGCCAGCAGTCCCACCGGGGGGGAAGCTTTCTTT
>TRBJ1-6|NA|TRBV6-4|NA
CASSREGGSPLHF
TGTGCCAGCAGTCGGGAGGGAGGATCACCCCTCCACTTT
>TRBJ1-2|TRBD1|TRBV5-1|NA
CASSLGQGVGYTF
TGCGCCAGCAGCTTGGGACAGGGAGTTGGCTACACCTTC
>TRBJ2-5|NA|TRBV27|NA
CASRLDSQETQYF
TGTGCCAGCAGACTGGACAGCCAAGAGACCCAGTACTTC
>TRBJ2-1|TRBD2|TRBV29-1|NA
CSVEGSGGSYNEQFF
TGCAGCGTTGAAGGGAGCGGGGGCTCCTACAATGAGCAGTTCTTC
>TRBJ2-7|NA|TRBV10-1|NA
CASSEHPVTLSYEQYF
TGCGCCAGCAGTGAGCATCCGGTTACTCTATCCTACGAGCAGTACTTC
>TRBJ2-1|NA|TRBV28|NA
CASLRRGPNEQFF
TGTGCCAGCCTAAGGAGGGGCCCCAATGAGCAGTTCTTC
>TRBJ2-7|TRBD1|TRBV6-1|NA
CASSITGTGGEQYF
TGTGCCAGCAGTATAACCGGGACAGGGGGCGAGCAGTACTTC
>TRBJ1-6|NA|TRBV25-1|NA
CASRGDGDNYNSPLHF
TGTGCCAGCAGGGGGGATGGGGACAACTATAATTCACCCCTCCACTTT
>TRBJ2-3|TRBD2|TRBV13|NA
CASSLSGGGSRTDTQYF
TGTGCCAGCAGCTTAAGCGGCGGGGGGTCTCGCACAGATACGCAGTATTTT
>TRBJ2-7|TRBD2|TRBV28|NA
CASSPGTSALSSYEQYF
TGTGCCAGCAGCCCAGGGACTAGCGCTTTAAGCTCCTACGAGCAGTACTTC
>TRBJ2-7|NA|TRBV6-6|NA
CASSYPPRYEQYF
TGTGCCAGCAGTTACCCCCCCCGCTACGAGCAGTACTTC
>TRBJ1-1|NA|TRBV19|NA
CASSIKGAEAFF
TGTGCCAGTAGTATTAAAGGAGCTGAAGCTTTCTTT
>TRBJ2-2|TRBD2|TRBV5-1|NA
CASSLRAGASGELFF
TGCGCCAGCAGCTTGCGGGCGGGAGCTAGCGGGGAGCTGTTTTTT
>TRBJ2-3|TRBD1|TRBV19|NA
CASSPDRGVADTQYF
TGTGCCAGTAGCCCCGACAGGGGAGTCGCAGATACGCAGTATTTT
>TRBJ2-2|TRBD1|TRBV6-1|NA
CASSEDRGLTGELFF
TGTGCCAGCAGTGAGGACAGGGGGCTCACCGGGGAGCTGTTTTTT
>TRBJ1-1|TRBD1|TRBV28|NA
CASSPRDRGLQGTEAFF
TGTGCCAGCAGTCCCCGGGACAGGGGTCTACAGGGCACTGAAGCTTTCTTT
>TRBJ2-2|TRBD2|TRBV7-9|NA
CSSSIKTSGIVSGELFF
TGTTCCAGCAGTATTAAGACTAGCGGGATTGTCTCCGGGGAGCTGTTTTTT
>TRBJ2-2|NA|TRBV4-1|NA
CASSQDLTRSRTGELFF
TGCGCCAGCAGCCAAGATCTGACTAGGTCGCGCACCGGGGAGCTGTTTTTT
>TRBJ2-3|TRBD2|TRBV29-1|NA
CSKTGSGGPTDTQYF
TGCAGCAAGACAGGTAGCGGGGGCCCCACAGATACGCAGTATTTT
>TRBJ2-1|TRBD1|TRBV7-2|NA
CASSTQGQGFYNEQFF
TGTGCCAGCAGCACCCAAGGACAGGGGTTTTACAATGAGCAGTTCTTC
>TRBJ2-2|TRBD1|TRBV5-4|NA
CASSPPGQGFPGELFF
TGTGCCAGCAGCCCGCCGGGACAGGGTTTTCCCGGGGAGCTGTTTTTT
>TRBJ1-1|NA|TRBV28|NA
CASSLNRNTEAFF
TGTGCCAGCAGTTTGAACAGGAACACTGAAGCTTTCTTT
>TRBJ2-1|TRBD1|TRBV19|NA
CASQGTDYNEQFF
TGTGCCAGCCAAGGGACAGACTACAATGAGCAGTTCTTC
>TRBJ1-4|TRBD1|TRBV4-1|NA
CASSQDRGTGNEKLFF
TGCGCCAGCAGCCAAGATCGGGGGACAGGGAATGAAAAACTGTTTTTT
>TRBJ2-5|NA|TRBV12-2|once
CASRLKLDQETQYF
TGTGCAAGTCGCTTAAAGCTAGACCAAGAGACCCAGTACTTC
>TRBJ1-1|NA|TRBV18|NA
CASSPTSGKTEAFF
TGTGCCAGCTCACCAACATCAGGGAAGACTGAAGCTTTCTTT
>TRBJ1-2|NA|TRBV6-5|NA
CASSRRREEYGYTF
TGTGCCAGCAGCCGTCGTCGCGAGGAATATGGCTACACCTTC
>TRBJ2-3|TRBD2|TRBV7-2|NA
CASSLPGTSGAPVADTQYF
TGTGCCAGCAGCTTGCCCGGGACTAGCGGGGCCCCGGTGGCAGATACGCAGTATTTT
>TRBJ2-1|TRBD2|TRBV27|NA
CASSYLSPSGGGGEQFF
TGTGCCAGCAGTTACCTCAGCCCAAGCGGGGGAGGGGGTGAGCAGTTCTTC
>TRBJ1-1|NA|TRBV2|NA
CASSEEAANTEAFF
TGTGCCAGCAGTGAAGAGGCGGCAAACACTGAAGCTTTCTTT
>TRBJ2-3|TRBD2|TRBV9|NA
CASSVGLAGTDTQYF
TGTGCCAGCAGCGTGGGACTAGCGGGAACAGATACGCAGTATTTT
>TRBJ2-7|TRBD1|TRBV18|NA
CASSPRTGLMGYEQYF
TGTGCCAGCTCACCAAGGACAGGTCTGATGGGGTACGAGCAGTACTTC
>TRBJ2-3|TRBD2|TRBV11-3|NA
CASSFGLAGSGTDTQYF
TGTGCCAGCAGCTTCGGACTAGCGGGGAGCGGGACAGATACGCAGTATTTT
>TRBJ2-5|NA|TRBV29-1|NA
CRGGAYEETQYF
TGCAGGGGGGGGGCCTACGAAGAGACCCAGTACTTC